Each of the 14 T cell receptor beta chains below was sequenced from the same sample in a study of low-dose radiotherapy and immunotherapy resistance in tumors. The time point is: after trial treatment. Regarding treatment: LDRT plus nivolumab, ipilimumab, low-dose cyclophosphamide and aspirin (RACIN trial). The PCR that amplified TCRs ran for 20 cycles, relying on a constant-region primer and a V-primer adapter. TCRdb fed the reads into MiXCR, producing one record per CDR3 protein. This repertoire shows around 57,000 distinct CDR3 sequences, around 34% found once; its top ten account for roughly 8.2%. The specimen was PBMCs, collected after low-dose radiotherapy plus immunotherapy. Receptors originate from a male donor with rectosigmoid adenocarcinoma.

The sample holds one count of this clonotype. This chain links TRBV9 with TRBJ2-1; 7 positions match TRBD2. Trimming cost V 0 bases and J 6 bases; bases outside gene matches: 6. The length of the CDR3 is 15 residues. The germline V gene encodes CDR1 SGDLS and CDR2 YYNGEE. CDR3 nucleotide sequence: TGTGCCAGCAGCGTAGAGGGAGGGCGAGCCAATGAGCAGTTCTTC. Translating it yields CASSVEGGRANEQFF.

This clonotype was found many times. The gene calls are TRBV29-1 and TRBJ2-7, with D unresolved. Germline CDR1 SQVTM, CDR2 ANQGSEA. The CDR3 loop spans 12 amino acids. V was pared by 6 bases and J by 7 bases, with 16 bases between. CDR3 region: CSVTAAAGEQYF. The CDR3, as DNA: TGCAGCGTGACGGCCGCTGCAGGAGAGCAGTACTTC.

This clonotype was counted many times. The chain employs TRBV4-1 and TRBJ2-7; D unclear. The CDR3 contains 16 residues. Germline CDR1 is MGHRA and CDR2 is YSYEKL. V lost 1 base and J 2 bases, leaving 15 bases between the germline ends. The CDR3 nucleotides read TGCGCCAGCAGCCAAGGGCGGTACGAACCCCCCTACGAGCAGTACTTC. This gives the protein CASSQGRYEPPYEQYF.

This clonotype was counted at least ten times. The chain carries TRBV15 and TRBJ2-5; possibly TRBD1 for D (7 bases). V was cut by 1 base and J by 2 bases, with 11 bases left in between. The CDR3 has 15 amino acids. Germline V gene sequence: CDR1 LNHNV, CDR2 YYDKDF (reference sequence). CDR3 protein: CATSRGRGLQETQYF. The CDR3 coding sequence is TGTGCCACCAGCAGAGGGAGGGGGCTACAAGAGACCCAGTACTTC.

This chain uses TRBV6-2 or TRBV6-3 with TRBJ2-1; perhaps D is TRBD1 or TRBD2 (5 bases each). The CDR3 runs 14 residues. Germline V gene sequence: CDR1 MNHEY, CDR2 SVGEGT. With 1 base removed from V and 9 bases from J, the gap between germline ends came to 13 bases. The CDR3 coding sequence is TGTGCCAGCAGTTACTATTCCAGGGCGGGTGAGCAGTTCTTC. Its protein is CASSYYSRAGEQFF.

This clonotype came up many times. One end of the junction varies from germline; a read error may be responsible. V and J are TRBV7-9 and TRBJ2-6, with D unclear. Germline CDR1 is SEHNR and CDR2 is FQNEAQ (reference sequence). This CDR3 has 16 residues. This CDR3 is CAISLAQFPGANVLTF. CDR3 coding DNA: TGTGCCATCAGCTTAGCACAGTTCCCTGGGGCCAACGTCCTGACTTTC.

The chain recombines TRBV5-1 with TRBJ2-3; 16 bases match TRBD2. The V segment lost 3 bases and the J segment 5 bases; nucleotides outside the gene matches: 6. CDR3 size: 17 residues. CDR1 is SGHRS, CDR2 YFSETQ, per germline. As DNA, the CDR3 is TGCGCCAGCAGCTCGGGGACTAGCGGGAGGGGCGAAGATACGCAGTATTTT. This codes for CASSSGTSGRGEDTQYF.

By frequency in the sample, this clonotype is medium-sized. The chain is built from TRBV28 and TRBJ1-6, with D perhaps matching TRBD1 (5 bases). The germline gives CDR1 MDHEN, CDR2 SYDVKM. The V and J ends lost 3 bases and 5 bases respectively, with 11 bases between them. The CDR3 consists of 15 residues. The CDR3 region has the DNA TGTGCCAGCAGTTTTTCCTGGGGGGATAATTCACCCCTCCACTTT. It encodes CASSFSWGDNSPLHF.

This clonotype was picked up many times. V usage is TRBV18 and J usage is TRBJ2-5; D perhaps matches TRBD1 (5 bases). This CDR3 spans 13 amino acids. Germline CDR1 reads KGHSH; CDR2 reads LQKENI. The V and J ends lost 5 bases and 4 bases respectively, with 11 bases between them. CDR3 in amino acids: CASSSGAGETQYF. CDR3 DNA sequence: TGTGCCAGCTCATCTGGGGCAGGAGAGACCCAGTACTTC.

This clonotype was observed at least ten times. V usage is TRBV7-8 and J usage is TRBJ2-1; 7 nucleotides agree with TRBD2. The CDR3 is made up of 14 amino acids. After removal of 0 bases from V and 14 bases from J, the junction contained 10 bases not matched to a gene. The germline gives CDR1 SGHVS, CDR2 FQNEAQ. CDR3 sequence reads: CASSLAIDAGEEFF. CDR3 nucleotides: TGTGCCAGCAGCTTAGCGATCGATGCGGGAGAGGAGTTCTTC.

This clonotype was seen at least ten times. The V call is TRBV20-1, the J call TRBJ2-5; D is possibly TRBD2 (6 bases). The CDR3 has 16 amino acids. Germline loops: CDR1 DFQATT, CDR2 SNEGSKA (reference sequence). Trimming cost V 0 bases and J 4 bases, with 18 bases left between them. CDR3 loop: CSAREPSEMLRETQYF. The CDR3 bases are TGCAGTGCTAGAGAGCCTAGCGAGATGTTAAGAGAGACCCAGTACTTC.

The chain joins TRBV28 to TRBJ2-1, with a possible D match to TRBD1 (6 bases). V was shortened by 2 bases and J by 13 bases, with 9 bases between the two germline ends. CDR1 MDHEN and CDR2 SYDVKM come from the germline V gene. The CDR3 has 11 amino acids. CDR3: CASSLGGIQFF. The CDR3 nucleotides are TGTGCCAGCAGTTTAGGGGGCATTCAGTTCTTC.

This clonotype occurred once. The chain links TRBV7-4 to TRBJ2-7; weak D call: TRBD2 (5 bases). The CDR3 spans 15 residues. Germline loops: CDR1 SGHVT, CDR2 SQSDAQ. V lost 3 bases and J lost 1, with 13 bases in between. The CDR3 DNA follows: TGTGCCAGCAGCTTGGAGGTCCAAACTTCCTACGAGCAGTACTTC. Its translation is CASSLEVQTSYEQYF.

The chain is built from TRBV11-2 and TRBJ1-2; no definite D call. Germline V lookup: CDR1 SGHAT, CDR2 FQNNGV. The ends were cut back, 7 bases at V and 5 bases at J, with 20 bases in the middle. The CDR3 sequence is 15 residues long. The CDR3 bases are TGTGCCAGCAAAGAGGCCGGGTCCTCTCTTTATGGCTACACCTTC. This codes for CASKEAGSSLYGYTF.